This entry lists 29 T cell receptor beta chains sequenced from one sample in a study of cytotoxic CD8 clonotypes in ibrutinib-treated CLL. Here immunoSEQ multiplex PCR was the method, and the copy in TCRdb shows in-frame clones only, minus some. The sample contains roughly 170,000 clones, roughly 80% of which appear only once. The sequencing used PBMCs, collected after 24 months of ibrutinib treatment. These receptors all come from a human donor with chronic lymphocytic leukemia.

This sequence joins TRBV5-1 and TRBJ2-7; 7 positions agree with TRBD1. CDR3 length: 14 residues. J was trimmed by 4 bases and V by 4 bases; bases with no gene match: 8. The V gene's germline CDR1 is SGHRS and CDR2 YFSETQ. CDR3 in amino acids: CASSQLTGSYEQYF. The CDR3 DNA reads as TGCGCCAGCAGCCAATTGACAGGGTCGTACGAGCAGTACTTC.

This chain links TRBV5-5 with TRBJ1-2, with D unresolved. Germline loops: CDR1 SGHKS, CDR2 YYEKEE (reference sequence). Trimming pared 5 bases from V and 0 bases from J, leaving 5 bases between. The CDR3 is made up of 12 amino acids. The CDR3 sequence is CASSTANYGYTF. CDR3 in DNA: TGTGCCAGCAGTACGGCTAACTATGGCTACACCTTC. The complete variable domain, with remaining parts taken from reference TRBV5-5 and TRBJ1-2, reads DAGVTQSPTHLIKTRGQQVTLRCSPISGHKSVSWYQQVLGQGPQFIFQYYEKEERGRGNFPDRFSARQFPNYSSELNVNALLLGDSALYLCASSTANYGYTFGSGTRLTVV.

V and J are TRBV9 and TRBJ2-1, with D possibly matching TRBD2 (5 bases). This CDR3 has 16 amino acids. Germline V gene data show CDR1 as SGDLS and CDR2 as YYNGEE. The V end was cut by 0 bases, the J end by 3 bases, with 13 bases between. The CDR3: CASSVDPQEVYNEQFF. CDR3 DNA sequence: TGTGCCAGCAGCGTAGATCCCCAGGAGGTCTACAATGAGCAGTTCTTC.

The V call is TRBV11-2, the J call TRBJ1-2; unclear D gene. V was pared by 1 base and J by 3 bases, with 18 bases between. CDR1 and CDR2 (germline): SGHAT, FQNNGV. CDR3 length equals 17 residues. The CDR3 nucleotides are TGTGCCAGCAGCTTAGTTGGCAGCAGGATCCGGGACTATGGCTACACCTTC. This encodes CASSLVGSRIRDYGYTF.

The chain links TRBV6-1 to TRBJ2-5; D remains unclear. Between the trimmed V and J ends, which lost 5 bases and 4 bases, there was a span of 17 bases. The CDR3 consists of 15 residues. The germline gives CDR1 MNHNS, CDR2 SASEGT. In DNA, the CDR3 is TGTGCCAGCAGTCGTCGCGGCGAACACAGAGAGACCCAGTACTTC. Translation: CASSRRGEHRETQYF.

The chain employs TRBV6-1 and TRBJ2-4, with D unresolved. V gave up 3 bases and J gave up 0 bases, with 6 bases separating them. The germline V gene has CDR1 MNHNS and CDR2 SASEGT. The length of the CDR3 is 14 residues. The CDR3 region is CASSEGIAKNIQYF. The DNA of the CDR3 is TGTGCCAGCAGTGAGGGGATAGCCAAAAACATTCAGTACTTC.

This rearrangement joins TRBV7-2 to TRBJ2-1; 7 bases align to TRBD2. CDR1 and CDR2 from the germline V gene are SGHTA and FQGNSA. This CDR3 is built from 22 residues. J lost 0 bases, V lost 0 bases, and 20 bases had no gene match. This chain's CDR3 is CASSLAQFTWREKGSSYNEQFF. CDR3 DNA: TGTGCCAGCAGCTTAGCCCAATTTACTTGGCGGGAGAAAGGAAGCTCCTACAATGAGCAGTTCTTC.

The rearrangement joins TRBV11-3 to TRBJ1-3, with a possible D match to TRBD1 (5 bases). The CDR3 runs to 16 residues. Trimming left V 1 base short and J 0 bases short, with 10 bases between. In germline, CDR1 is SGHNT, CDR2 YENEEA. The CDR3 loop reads CASSLGDADSGNTIYF. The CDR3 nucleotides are TGTGCCAGCAGCTTAGGGGACGCCGACTCTGGAAACACCATATATTTT. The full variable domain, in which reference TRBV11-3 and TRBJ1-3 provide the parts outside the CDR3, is EAGVVQSPRYKIIEKKQPVAFWCNPISGHNTLYWYLQNLGQGPELLIRYENEEAVDDSQLPKDRFSAERLKGVDSTLKIQPAELGDSAVYLCASSLGDADSGNTIYFGEGSWLTVV.

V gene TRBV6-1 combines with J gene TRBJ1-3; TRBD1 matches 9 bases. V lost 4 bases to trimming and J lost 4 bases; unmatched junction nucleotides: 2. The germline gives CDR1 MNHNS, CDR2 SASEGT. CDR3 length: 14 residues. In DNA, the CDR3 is TGTGCCAGCAGTGTACAGGGGGCCGGAAACACCATATATTTT. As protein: CASSVQGAGNTIYF.

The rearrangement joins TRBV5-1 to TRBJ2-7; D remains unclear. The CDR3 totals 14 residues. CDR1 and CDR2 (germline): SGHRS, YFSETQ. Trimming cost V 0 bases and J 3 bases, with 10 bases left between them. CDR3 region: CASSLAQEIYEQYF. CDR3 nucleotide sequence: TGCGCCAGCAGCTTGGCTCAGGAGATCTACGAGCAGTACTTC.

In DNA form, the CDR3 reads TGTGCCAGCAGGGAAGACAGGGGAGAGACCCAGTACTTC. Encoded protein: CASREDRGETQYF. V gene TRBV6-5 combines with J gene TRBJ2-5; 8 bases agree with TRBD1. From germline, CDR1 is MNHEY and CDR2 SVGAGI. V lost 6 bases, J lost 4 bases, and 4 bases stayed unmatched. The CDR3 covers 13 residues.

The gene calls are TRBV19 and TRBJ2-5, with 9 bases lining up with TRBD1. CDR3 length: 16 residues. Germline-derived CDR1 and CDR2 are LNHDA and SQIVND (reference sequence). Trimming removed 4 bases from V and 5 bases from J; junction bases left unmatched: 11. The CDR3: CASSNHPGQGGETQYF. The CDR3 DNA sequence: TGTGCCAGTAGTAACCACCCGGGACAGGGTGGGGAGACCCAGTACTTC. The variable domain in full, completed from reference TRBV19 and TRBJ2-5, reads DGGITQSPKYLFRKEGQNVTLSCEQNLNHDAMYWYRQDPGQGLRLIYYSQIVNDFQKGDIAEGYSVSREKKESFPLTVTSAQKNPTAFYLCASSNHPGQGGETQYFGPGTRLLVL.

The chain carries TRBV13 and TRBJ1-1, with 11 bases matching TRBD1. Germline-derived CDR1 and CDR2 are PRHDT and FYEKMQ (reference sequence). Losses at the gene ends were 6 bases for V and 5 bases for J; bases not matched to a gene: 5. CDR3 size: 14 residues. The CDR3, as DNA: TGTGCCAGCAGGCGGACAGGGGGCGGGACTGAAGCTTTCTTT. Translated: CASRRTGGGTEAFF.

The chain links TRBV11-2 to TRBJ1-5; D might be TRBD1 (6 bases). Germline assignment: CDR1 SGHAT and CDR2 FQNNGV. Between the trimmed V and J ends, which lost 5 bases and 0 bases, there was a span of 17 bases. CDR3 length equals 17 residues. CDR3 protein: CASSLRDKGYSNQPQHF. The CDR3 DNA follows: TGTGCCAGCAGCCTCCGGGACAAAGGATATAGCAATCAGCCCCAGCATTTT.

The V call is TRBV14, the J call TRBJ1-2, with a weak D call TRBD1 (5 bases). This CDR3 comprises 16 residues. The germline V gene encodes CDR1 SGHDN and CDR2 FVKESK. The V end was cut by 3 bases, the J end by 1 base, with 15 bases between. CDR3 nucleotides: TGTGCCAGCAGCCAGAACGCAGGGTTCGGTAACTATGGCTACACCTTC. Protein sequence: CASSQNAGFGNYGYTF.

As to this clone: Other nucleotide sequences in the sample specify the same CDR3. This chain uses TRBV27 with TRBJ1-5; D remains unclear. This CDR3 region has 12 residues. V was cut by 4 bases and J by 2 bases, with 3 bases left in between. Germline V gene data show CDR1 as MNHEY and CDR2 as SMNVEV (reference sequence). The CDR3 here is CASSSGNQPQHF. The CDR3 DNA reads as TGTGCCAGCAGTTCCGGCAATCAGCCCCAGCATTTT.

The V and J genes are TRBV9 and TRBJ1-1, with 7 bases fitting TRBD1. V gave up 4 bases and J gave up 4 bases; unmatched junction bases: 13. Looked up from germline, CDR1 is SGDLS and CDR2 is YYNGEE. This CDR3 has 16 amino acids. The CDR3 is CASSPPRGRLVTEAFF. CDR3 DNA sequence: TGTGCCAGCAGCCCCCCAAGGGGGCGCCTGGTCACTGAAGCTTTCTTT.

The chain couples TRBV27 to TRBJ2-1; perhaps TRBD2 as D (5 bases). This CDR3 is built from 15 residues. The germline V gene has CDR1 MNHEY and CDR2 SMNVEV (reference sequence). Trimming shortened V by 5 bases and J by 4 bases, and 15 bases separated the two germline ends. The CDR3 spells CASSADYSRYNEQFF. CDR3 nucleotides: TGTGCCAGCAGTGCTGACTATTCGCGATACAATGAGCAGTTCTTC.

The CDR3 DNA is TGTGCCAGTAGTATAGCCAGGGGCTCCTACAATGAGCAGTTCTTC. This sequence encodes CASSIARGSYNEQFF. The chain employs TRBV19 and TRBJ2-1; the D gene is possibly TRBD1 (6 bases). The CDR3 contains 15 residues. Per germline, CDR1 LNHDA and CDR2 SQIVND (reference sequence). The V end lost 1 base, the J end lost 0 bases, and 7 bases lay between the germline ends. The full variable domain, with the rest looked up from reference TRBV19 and TRBJ2-1, is DGGITQSPKYLFRKEGQNVTLSCEQNLNHDAMYWYRQDPGQGLRLIYYSQIVNDFQKGDIAEGYSVSREKKESFPLTVTSAQKNPTAFYLCASSIARGSYNEQFFGPGTRLTVL.

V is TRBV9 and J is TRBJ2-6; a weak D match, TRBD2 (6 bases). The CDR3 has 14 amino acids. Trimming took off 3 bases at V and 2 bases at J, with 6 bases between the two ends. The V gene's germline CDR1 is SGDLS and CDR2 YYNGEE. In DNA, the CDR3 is TGTGCCAGCAGCGCGGGAGCTGGGGCCAACGTCCTGACTTTC. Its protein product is CASSAGAGANVLTF.

CDR3 in DNA: TGCAGTGCTAGAGTTTACGAGACCCAGTACTTC. This encodes CSARVYETQYF. This chain joins TRBV20-1 and TRBJ2-5; D is undetermined. The V gene lost 1 base and the J gene lost 5 bases, with 5 bases spanning the gap. The germline V gene has CDR1 DFQATT and CDR2 SNEGSKA (reference sequence). There are 11 residues in the CDR3.

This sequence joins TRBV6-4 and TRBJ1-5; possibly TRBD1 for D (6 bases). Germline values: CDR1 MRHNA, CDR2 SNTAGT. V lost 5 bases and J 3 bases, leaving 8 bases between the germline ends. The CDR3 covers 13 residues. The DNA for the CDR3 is TGTGCCAGCAGTAGGGACATCAATCAGCCCCAGCATTTT. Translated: CASSRDINQPQHF.

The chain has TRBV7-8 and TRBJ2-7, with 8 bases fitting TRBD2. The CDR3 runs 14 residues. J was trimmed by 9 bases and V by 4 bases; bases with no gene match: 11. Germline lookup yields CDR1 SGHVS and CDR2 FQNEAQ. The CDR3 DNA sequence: TGTGCCAGCAGCTCCATGGCGGGAGGATATGTGCAGTACTTC. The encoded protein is CASSSMAGGYVQYF.

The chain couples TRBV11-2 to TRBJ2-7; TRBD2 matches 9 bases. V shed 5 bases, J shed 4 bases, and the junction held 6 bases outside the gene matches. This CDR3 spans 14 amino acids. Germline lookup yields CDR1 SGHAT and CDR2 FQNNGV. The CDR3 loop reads CASSHIAGAYEQYF. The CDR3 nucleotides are TGTGCCAGCAGCCATATAGCGGGAGCATACGAGCAGTACTTC.

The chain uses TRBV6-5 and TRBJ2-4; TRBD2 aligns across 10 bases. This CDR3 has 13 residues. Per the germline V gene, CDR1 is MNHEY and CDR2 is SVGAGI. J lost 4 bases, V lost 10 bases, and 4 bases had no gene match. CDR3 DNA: TGTGCCACCCGGACTAGCGGTAAAAACATTCAGTACTTC. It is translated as CATRTSGKNIQYF.

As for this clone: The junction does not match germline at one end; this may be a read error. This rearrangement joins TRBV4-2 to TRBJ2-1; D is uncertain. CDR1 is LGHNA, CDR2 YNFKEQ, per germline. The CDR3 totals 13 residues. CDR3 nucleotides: TGTGCCAGCAGCCGGATAGGGCAAGGTTTCAGGCTCTTC. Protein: CASSRIGQGFRLF.

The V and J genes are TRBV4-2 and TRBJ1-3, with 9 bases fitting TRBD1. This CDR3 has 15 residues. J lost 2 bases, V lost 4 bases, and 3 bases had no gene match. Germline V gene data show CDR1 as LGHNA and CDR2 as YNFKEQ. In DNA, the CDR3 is TGTGCCAGCAGCCGCGGACAGGGGACTGGAAACACCATATATTTT. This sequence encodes CASSRGQGTGNTIYF.

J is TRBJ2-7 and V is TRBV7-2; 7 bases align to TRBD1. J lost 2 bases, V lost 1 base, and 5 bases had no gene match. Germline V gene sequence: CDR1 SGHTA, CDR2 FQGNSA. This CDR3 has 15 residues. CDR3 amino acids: CASSLEQGPTYEQYF. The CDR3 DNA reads TGTGCCAGCAGCTTAGAACAGGGGCCCACCTACGAGCAGTACTTC.

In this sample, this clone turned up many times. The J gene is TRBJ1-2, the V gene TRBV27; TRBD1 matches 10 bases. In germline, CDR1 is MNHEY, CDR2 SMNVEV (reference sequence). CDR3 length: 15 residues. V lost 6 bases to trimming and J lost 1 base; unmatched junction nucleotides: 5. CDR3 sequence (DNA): TGTGCCAGCAGACTCCGGGACAGGGGTAACTATGGCTACACCTTC. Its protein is CASRLRDRGNYGYTF.